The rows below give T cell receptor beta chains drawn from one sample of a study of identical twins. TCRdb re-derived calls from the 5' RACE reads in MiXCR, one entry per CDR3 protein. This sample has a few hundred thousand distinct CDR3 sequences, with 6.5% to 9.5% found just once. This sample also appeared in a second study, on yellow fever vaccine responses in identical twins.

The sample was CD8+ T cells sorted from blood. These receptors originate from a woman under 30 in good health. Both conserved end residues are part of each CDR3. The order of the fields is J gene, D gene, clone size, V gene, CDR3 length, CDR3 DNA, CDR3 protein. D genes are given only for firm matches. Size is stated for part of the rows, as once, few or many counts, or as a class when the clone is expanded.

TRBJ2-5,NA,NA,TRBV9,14,TGTGCCAGCAGCGTAGGCTCAGCTGAAGAGACCCAGTACTTC,CASSVGSAEETQYF
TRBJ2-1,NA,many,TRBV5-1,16,TGCGCCAGCAGCGCCAGCAGGGGTCAAACCTACAATGAGCAGTTCTTC,CASSASRGQTYNEQFF
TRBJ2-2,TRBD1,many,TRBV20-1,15,TGCAGTGCTAGAGATCAGGGACAGGGTTTCGGGGAGCTGTTTTTT,CSARDQGQGFGELFF
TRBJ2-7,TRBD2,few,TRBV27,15,TGTGCCAGCAGTTTATCGAGCGGGACCCTCGGGGAGCAGTACTTC,CASSLSSGTLGEQYF
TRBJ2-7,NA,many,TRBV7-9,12,TGTGCCAGCAGCTCCGCCGGGAACGAGCAGTACTTC,CASSSAGNEQYF
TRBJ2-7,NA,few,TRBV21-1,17,TGTGCCAGCAGCAATTTCGAAGGGTTTGGCGTTCACTACGAGCAGTACTTC,CASSNFEGFGVHYEQYF
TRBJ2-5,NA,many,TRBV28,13,TGTGCCAGCAGTTTTGGGGGAGGAGAGACCCAGTACTTC,CASSFGGGETQYF
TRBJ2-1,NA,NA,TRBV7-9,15,TGTGCCAGCAGCACCCGAGCAGATACCTACAATGAGCAGTTCTTC,CASSTRADTYNEQFF
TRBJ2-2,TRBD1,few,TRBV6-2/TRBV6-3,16,TGTGCCAGCAGTTCTAACCGGGACAGGCCCGCCGGGGAGCTGTTTTTT,CASSSNRDRPAGELFF
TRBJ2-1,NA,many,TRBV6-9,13,TGTGCCAGCAGTCGGGACCGCTACAATGAGCAGTTCTTC,CASSRDRYNEQFF
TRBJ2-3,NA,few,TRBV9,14,TGTGCCAGCAGCGAAGTCCCCAGAGCAGATACGCAGTATTTT,CASSEVPRADTQYF
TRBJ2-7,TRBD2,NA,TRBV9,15,TGTGCCAGCAGCGGACTAGCGGGGGGCTCTCTCGAGCAGTACTTC,CASSGLAGGSLEQYF
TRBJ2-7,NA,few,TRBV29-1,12,TGCAGCGTAACGGACAACTCCTACGAGCAGTACTTC,CSVTDNSYEQYF
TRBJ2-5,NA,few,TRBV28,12,TGTGCCAGCAGGAAGGTGGGGGAGACCCAGTACTTC,CASRKVGETQYF
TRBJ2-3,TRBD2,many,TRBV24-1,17,TGTGCCACCAGTGACGCACCGGGACTAGCGGGTTCAGATACGCAGTATTTT,CATSDAPGLAGSDTQYF
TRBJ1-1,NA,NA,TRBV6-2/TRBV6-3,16,TGTGCCGGCAGACTACCCCACAGGGAGGGAATCACTGAAGCTTTCTTT,CAGRLPHREGITEAFF
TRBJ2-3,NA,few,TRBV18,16,TGTGCCAGCTCACCACAGTCAGATCCACACACTGATACGCAGTATTTT,CASSPQSDPHTDTQYF
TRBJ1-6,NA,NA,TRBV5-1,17,TGCGCCAGCAGCCACATAGGGGGGCTTGAGAAAGATTCACCCCTCCACTTT,CASSHIGGLEKDSPLHF
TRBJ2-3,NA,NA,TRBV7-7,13,TGTGCTAGCAGCCTGTTCAACACAGATACGCAGTATTTT,CASSLFNTDTQYF
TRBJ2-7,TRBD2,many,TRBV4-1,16,TGCGCCAGCAGCCAAGAGGGACTAGCGGGAGTCTACGAGCAGTACTTC,CASSQEGLAGVYEQYF
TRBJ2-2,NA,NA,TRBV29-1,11,TGCAGCGTCGCGATTACCGGGGAGCTGTTTTTT,CSVAITGELFF
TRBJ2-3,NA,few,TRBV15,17,TGTGCCACCAGCAGAGAATGGCCCAGAGATGGCACAGATACGCAGTATTTT,CATSREWPRDGTDTQYF
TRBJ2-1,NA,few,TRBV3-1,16,TGTGCCAGCAGCCCTACAATAGTTAGCTCCTACAATGAGCAGTTCTTC,CASSPTIVSSYNEQFF
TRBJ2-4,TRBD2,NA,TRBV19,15,TGTGCCAGTAGTAACCCACTAGCGGGGGTTGACATTCAGTACTTC,CASSNPLAGVDIQYF
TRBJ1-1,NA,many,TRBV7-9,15,TGTGCCAGCAGCTCTTCTACAGGGAGTAACACTGAAGCTTTCTTT,CASSSSTGSNTEAFF
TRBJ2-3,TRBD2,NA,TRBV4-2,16,TGTGCCAGCAGCCATACTAGCGGGGGGGCCACAGATACGCAGTATTTT,CASSHTSGGATDTQYF
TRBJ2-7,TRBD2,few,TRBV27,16,TGTGCCAGCAGTTTAAGTAGGTTGGGACTAGCCTACGAGCAGTACTTC,CASSLSRLGLAYEQYF
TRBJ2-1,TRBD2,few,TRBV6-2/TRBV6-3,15,TGTGCCAGCAGTTTCGGACTAGCGGGAGTCAATGAGCAGTTCTTC,CASSFGLAGVNEQFF
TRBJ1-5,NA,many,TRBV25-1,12,TGTGCCAGCAGCAGCGTCGGACAGCCCCAGCATTTT,CASSSVGQPQHF
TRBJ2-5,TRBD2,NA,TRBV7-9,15,TGTGCCAGCAGCCCCGAGGGCGGGAGGGTGGAGACCCAGTACTTC,CASSPEGGRVETQYF
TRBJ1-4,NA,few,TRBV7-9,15,TGTGCCAGCACCGACTCCCGACTGATTAATGAAAAACTGTTTTTT,CASTDSRLINEKLFF
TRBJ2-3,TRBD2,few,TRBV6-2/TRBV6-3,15,TGTGCCAGCAGATCCGGGACTATGGACACAGATACGCAGTATTTT,CASRSGTMDTDTQYF
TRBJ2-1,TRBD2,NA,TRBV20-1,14,TGCAGTGCTAGAGAGCGGGGGGCGTTGGATGAGCAGTTCTTC,CSARERGALDEQFF
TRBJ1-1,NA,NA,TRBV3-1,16,TGTGCCAGCAGCCAAGCCCTGGGGTTACAGTGGACTGAAGCTTTCTTT,CASSQALGLQWTEAFF
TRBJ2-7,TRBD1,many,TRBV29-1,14,TGCAGCGTTGAAGATCGCAGGACAGGGGTCGAGCAGTACTTC,CSVEDRRTGVEQYF
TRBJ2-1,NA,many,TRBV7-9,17,TGTGCCAGCAGCTTGAACGGCCTAGCGAAAGGATACAATGAGCAGTTCTTC,CASSLNGLAKGYNEQFF
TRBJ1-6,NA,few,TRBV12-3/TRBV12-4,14,TGTGCCAGCAGTCTGGGGGACCTCTTTATGCCCCTCCACTTT,CASSLGDLFMPLHF
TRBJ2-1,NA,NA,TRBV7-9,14,TGTGCCAGCAGCTTTACAGGGACCTACAATGAGCAGTTCTTC,CASSFTGTYNEQFF
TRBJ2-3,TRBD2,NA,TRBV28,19,TGTGCCAGCAGTAAACTCTACGGGACTAGCTGGAGGGAGTCAGATACGCAGTATTTT,CASSKLYGTSWRESDTQYF
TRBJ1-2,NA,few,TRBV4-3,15,TGCGCCAGCAGCCAAGATTTTGGGACCGAGTATGGCTACACCTTC,CASSQDFGTEYGYTF
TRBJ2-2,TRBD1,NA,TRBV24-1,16,TGTGCCACCAGTGACGTCTACAGGGGGCAGGTCGGGGAGCTGTTTTTT,CATSDVYRGQVGELFF
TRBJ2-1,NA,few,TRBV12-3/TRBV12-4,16,TGTGCCAGCAGTCACAACTGGGAGAGCTCCTACAATGAGCAGTTCTTC,CASSHNWESSYNEQFF
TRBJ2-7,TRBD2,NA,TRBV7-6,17,TGTGCCAGCAGCCTCAACTCCCGACTAGCGGGGGCCTACGAGCAGTACTTC,CASSLNSRLAGAYEQYF
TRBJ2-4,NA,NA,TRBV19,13,TGTGCCAGTAGTATTCTGGGACACGACATTCAGTACTTC,CASSILGHDIQYF
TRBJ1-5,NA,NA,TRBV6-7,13,TGTGCCAGACCCGGGATCGTTAGGCAGCCCCAGCATTTT,CARPGIVRQPQHF
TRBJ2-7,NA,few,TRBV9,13,TGTGCCAGCAGCGTAGAACTAGCAGACGAGCAGTACTTC,CASSVELADEQYF
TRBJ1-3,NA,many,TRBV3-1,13,TGTGCCAGCCCCGGTGACTCTGGAAACACCATATATTTT,CASPGDSGNTIYF
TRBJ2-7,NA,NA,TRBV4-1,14,TGCGCCAGCAGTCGGCCCCGGGACCGATCCGAGCAGTACTTC,CASSRPRDRSEQYF
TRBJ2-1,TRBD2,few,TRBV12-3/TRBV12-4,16,TGTGCCAGCAGTTTAGCGCTAGCGGGGGGGCAAAGTGAGCAGTTCTTC,CASSLALAGGQSEQFF
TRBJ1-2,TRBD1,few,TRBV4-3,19,TGCGCCAGCAGCCAAGAAACAGGGGTCCTGACTGGATTTAACTATGGCTACACCTTC,CASSQETGVLTGFNYGYTF
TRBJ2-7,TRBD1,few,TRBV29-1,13,TGCAGCGCTATGGACAGGGAGCCCTGTGAGCAGTACTTC,CSAMDREPCEQYF
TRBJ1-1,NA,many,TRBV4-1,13,TGCGCCAGCAGCCAAGTCCAGAACACTGAAGCTTTCTTT,CASSQVQNTEAFF
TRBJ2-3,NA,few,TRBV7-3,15,TGTGCCAGCAGCTTATCGCCATCCTGGCCAGATACGCAGTATTTT,CASSLSPSWPDTQYF
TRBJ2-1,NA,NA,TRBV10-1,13,TGCGCCAGCAGTGAGGGAGTCTCCAATGAGCAGTTCTTC,CASSEGVSNEQFF